A single sample is the source of the 31 T cell receptor beta chains below, sequenced in a study of blood T cell repertoires in COVID-19. Sequencing used immunoSEQ multiplex PCR; TCRdb keeps in-frame clones, though not all of them. The table records under 200,000 clones, around 85% of them present only once. Specimen: peripheral blood. These receptors all come from an elderly woman with acute or convalescent COVID-19.

The V gene is TRBV6-2 or TRBV6-3, the J gene TRBJ2-3, with 10 bases matching TRBD2. This CDR3 spans 17 amino acids. V lost 6 bases to trimming and J lost 4 bases; unmatched junction nucleotides: 13. Germline V gene data show CDR1 as MNHEY and CDR2 as SVGEGT. This CDR3 reads CASSIWGSGGLADTQYF. The CDR3 DNA sequence: TGTGCCAGCAGCATCTGGGGTAGCGGGGGGCTTGCAGATACGCAGTATTTT.

About this clone: Other DNA sequences in this sample translate to the same CDR3. The rearrangement joins TRBV9 to TRBJ1-1, with D possibly being TRBD1 (5 bases). The germline CDR1 and CDR2 sequences are SGDLS and YYNGEE. This CDR3 is built from 14 residues. V dropped 2 bases and J dropped 4 bases, with 12 bases sitting between them. The CDR3 bases are TGTGCCAGCAGCGTGGGGGGGAGAGGCACTGAAGCTTTCTTT. Its protein is CASSVGGRGTEAFF.

DNA of the CDR3: TGCGCCAGCAGCTTGGCCAGCGGGGGGGTGAACACTGAAGCTTTCTTT. Translation: CASSLASGGVNTEAFF. The V and J genes are TRBV5-1 and TRBJ1-1; perhaps TRBD1 as D (5 bases). Germline assignment: CDR1 SGHRS and CDR2 YFSETQ. V lost 0 bases, J lost 0 bases, and 12 bases lay in between. The CDR3 has 16 residues.

The rearrangement uses TRBV7-2 and TRBJ2-5, with TRBD2 matching 14 bases. The V and J ends lost 6 bases and 5 bases, in that order; junction bases with no gene match: 5. This CDR3 contains 15 residues. The germline CDR1 and CDR2 sequences are SGHTA and FQGNSA. CDR3 sequence reads: CASSQGLAGAETQYF. The CDR3 nucleotides are TGTGCCAGCAGTCAGGGACTAGCGGGAGCGGAGACCCAGTACTTC.

The rearrangement links TRBV5-1 to TRBJ2-1, with D possibly matching TRBD2 (6 bases). Trimming cost V 4 bases and J 7 bases, with 21 bases left between them. The CDR3 is 16 amino acids. CDR1 is SGHRS, CDR2 YFSETQ, per germline. As DNA, the CDR3 is TGCGCCAGCAGCCCCTGGGCGGGACTCTCCAGGAATGAGCAGTTCTTC. It translates to CASSPWAGLSRNEQFF.

This chain connects TRBV5-4 to TRBJ1-1, with TRBD1 matching over 10 bases. In germline, CDR1 is SGHNT, CDR2 YYREEE (reference sequence). After removal of 2 bases from V and 4 bases from J, the junction contained 8 bases not matched to a gene. The CDR3 length is 16 residues. CDR3 coding DNA: TGTGCCAGCAGCTTACCCGGGACAGGGGCCCGCACTGAAGCTTTCTTT. It encodes CASSLPGTGARTEAFF.

The rearrangement uses TRBV9 and TRBJ2-7; TRBD1 agrees at 7 bases. Germline values: CDR1 SGDLS, CDR2 YYNGEE. The J segment lost 3 bases and the V segment lost 0 bases, leaving 3 bases of the junction unmatched. This CDR3 contains 14 residues. DNA for the CDR3: TGTGCCAGCAGCGTAGCGACAGGGCTCTACGAGCAGTACTTC. Translation gives CASSVATGLYEQYF.

The chain has TRBV2 and TRBJ1-6, with D possibly matching TRBD1 (6 bases). Trimming removed 4 bases from V and 8 bases from J, with 9 bases in between. The germline V gene encodes CDR1 SNHLY and CDR2 FYNNEI. The CDR3 length is 13 residues. As DNA, the CDR3 is TGTGCCAGCAGTGTCAGGGGTTATTCACCCCTCCACTTT. Protein product: CASSVRGYSPLHF.

This chain joins TRBV19 and TRBJ2-7; TRBD2 matches at 7 bases. The junction had 6 bases not matched to a gene; V was cut back by 7 bases and J by 0 bases. Germline CDR1 LNHDA, CDR2 SQIVND (reference sequence). The CDR3 is made up of 14 amino acids. Written as DNA, the CDR3 is TGTGCCAGTAAAGAACAGCGGGACTCCTACGAGCAGTACTTC. Translation: CASKEQRDSYEQYF.

The chain uses TRBV25-1 and TRBJ1-2; D possibly corresponds to TRBD1 (5 bases). This CDR3 region has 14 residues. Germline CDR1 and CDR2: MGHDK and SYGVNS. V was clipped by 3 bases and J by 6 bases, with 14 bases between them. The CDR3 DNA is TGTGCCAGCAGTGATTGGGGGGATTCCCATGGCTACACCTTC. Translation gives CASSDWGDSHGYTF.

J is TRBJ1-5 and V is TRBV19; 10 bases are a match to TRBD1. The CDR3 loop spans 15 amino acids. Germline V CDR1 and CDR2: LNHDA, SQIVND (reference sequence). V gave up 3 bases and J gave up 5 bases; unmatched junction bases: 4. This CDR3 is CASSIDRGRDQPQHF. In DNA, the CDR3 is TGTGCCAGTAGTATCGACAGGGGGCGCGATCAGCCCCAGCATTTT.

The gene calls are TRBV7-8 and TRBJ1-2; D might be TRBD1 (6 bases). Trimming took 3 bases from V and 0 from J, leaving 14 bases between them. Germline CDR1 is SGHVS and CDR2 is FQNEAQ. CDR3 length equals 16 residues. The CDR3, as DNA: TGTGCCAGCAGCTTGCGCAGGGGAAGGGCTAACTATGGCTACACCTTC. Residues: CASSLRRGRANYGYTF.

The genes are TRBV11-2 and TRBJ1-3; unclear D gene. Trimming removed 1 base from V and 2 bases from J, with 6 bases in between. CDR1 and CDR2 (germline): SGHAT, FQNNGV. The CDR3 spans 14 residues. The CDR3 nucleotides are TGTGCCAGCAGCTTAGCCAGGACTGGAAACACCATATATTTT. Its protein product is CASSLARTGNTIYF.

This chain uses TRBV21-1 with TRBJ2-7; the D segment call TRBD1 is taken from the table without a DNA check. TRBV21-1 is assigned pseudogene status. The CDR3 length is 16 residues. The DNA for the CDR3 is TGTGCCAGCAGCAAAAGTCGACAGGGGAACTCCTACGAGCAGTACTTC. Its protein product is CASSKSRQGNSYEQYF.

CDR3 region: CASSQAGTGGKDTQYF. The CDR3 nucleotides are TGCGCCAGCAGCCAGGCCGGGACAGGGGGCAAGGATACGCAGTATTTT. The V and J genes are TRBV4-3 and TRBJ2-3, with TRBD1 matching over 12 bases. CDR3 size: 16 residues. Germline assignment: CDR1 LGHNA and CDR2 YSLEER. V lost 3 bases, J lost 6 bases, and 7 bases stayed unmatched.

This chain uses TRBV18 with TRBJ1-1, with unresolved D. The CDR3 consists of 14 residues. CDR1 KGHSH and CDR2 LQKENI come from the germline V gene. The V end was cut by 3 bases, the J end by 4 bases, with 12 bases between. Here the CDR3 reads CASSPNLEGTEAFF. In DNA, the CDR3 is TGTGCCAGCTCACCCAACCTGGAGGGCACTGAAGCTTTCTTT.

This clone has a single count. The chain carries TRBV4-3 and TRBJ1-1; 11 bases align to TRBD1. Losses at the gene ends were 4 bases for V and 2 bases for J; bases not matched to a gene: 3. CDR1 LGHNA and CDR2 YSLEER come from the germline V gene. There are 15 residues in the CDR3. The CDR3 region is CASSLGTGGNTEAFF. The CDR3 bases are TGCGCCAGCAGCCTCGGGACAGGGGGAAACACTGAAGCTTTCTTT.

CDR3 in amino acids: CASTARRAGELFF. As DNA, the CDR3 is TGTGCCAGCACCGCGAGGCGGGCCGGGGAGCTGTTTTTT. The chain is built from TRBV6-6 and TRBJ2-2; D is perhaps TRBD2 (5 bases). Per germline, CDR1 MNHNY and CDR2 SVGAGI (reference sequence). The CDR3 spans 13 residues. Deletions cut 7 bases from V and 6 bases from J, with 12 bases between.

The chain carries TRBV5-4 and TRBJ1-1, with D perhaps matching TRBD1 (5 bases). Between the trimmed V and J ends, which lost 0 bases and 3 bases, there was a span of 12 bases. This CDR3 has 15 residues. CDR1 is SGHNT and CDR2 is YYREEE in the germline V gene (reference sequence). CDR3 bases: TGTGCCAGCAGCTTGGTGGGAGGGACGCACACTGAAGCTTTCTTT. Translated: CASSLVGGTHTEAFF.

This sequence joins TRBV12-3 or TRBV12-4 and TRBJ1-3; the match to TRBD1 covers 8 bases. V dropped 5 bases and J dropped 4; count of bases not matched to a gene: 1. The CDR3 covers 13 residues. CDR3: CASSRQGGNTIYF. CDR3 DNA sequence: TGTGCCAGCAGTCGACAGGGGGGAAACACCATATATTTT.

The V gene is TRBV9, the J gene TRBJ1-1, with D uncertain. Trimming stripped 2 bases from V and 5 bases from J, with 13 bases between. The CDR3 is 14 amino acids. Germline values: CDR1 SGDLS, CDR2 YYNGEE. The CDR3 nucleotides are TGTGCCAGCAGCGTTGGAGTGGGAGGAACTGAAGCTTTCTTT. Its protein product is CASSVGVGGTEAFF.

This clone has only a few counts. This sequence joins TRBV5-6 and TRBJ1-2, with a tentative D call TRBD1 (5 bases). V was trimmed by 4 bases and J by 8 bases, leaving 18 bases between them. CDR3 length: 14 amino acids. CDR1 is SGHDT and CDR2 is YYEEEE in the germline V gene. The CDR3 reads CASSPGVAGRGYTF. In DNA, the CDR3 is TGTGCCAGCAGCCCGGGGGTTGCGGGTCGAGGCTACACCTTC.

This clone has only one observation. This chain links TRBV18 with TRBJ1-3, with 10 bases aligning to TRBD1. V lost 4 bases to trimming and J lost 0 bases; unmatched junction nucleotides: 6. The CDR3 has 17 residues. Germline CDR1 KGHSH, CDR2 LQKENI. The CDR3 bases are TGTGCCAGCTCACGGGACAGGGGCCCCAACTCTGGAAACACCATATATTTT. Encoded protein: CASSRDRGPNSGNTIYF.

The J gene is TRBJ1-2, the V gene TRBV13, with TRBD1 matching over 7 bases. V shed 5 bases and J 3 bases; nucleotides not matched to a gene: 9. This CDR3 is built from 15 residues. Looked up from germline, CDR1 is PRHDT and CDR2 is FYEKMQ (reference sequence). This CDR3 is CASSPRGQDYYGYTF. CDR3 sequence (DNA): TGTGCCAGCAGCCCAAGGGGGCAGGATTACTATGGCTACACCTTC. Together with reference TRBV13 and TRBJ1-2, the CDR3 gives the full variable domain: AAGVIQSPRHLIKEKRETATLKCYPIPRHDTVYWYQQGPGQDPQFLISFYEKMQSDKGSIPDRFSAQQFSDYHSELNMSSLELGDSALYFCASSPRGQDYYGYTFGSGTRLTVV.

This chain joins TRBV12-3 or TRBV12-4 and TRBJ2-7; D is undetermined. This CDR3 comprises 13 residues. The ends were cut back, 4 bases at V and 6 bases at J, with 13 bases in the middle. The CDR3 DNA sequence: TGTGCCAGCAGTTATGGTCTAGTCAGCGAGCAGTACTTC. It is translated as CASSYGLVSEQYF.

J is TRBJ2-1 and V is TRBV29-1; 12 bases line up with TRBD1. V was clipped by 4 bases and J by 4 bases; unmatched bases: 5. CDR3 length: 15 amino acids. Looked up from germline, CDR1 is SQVTM and CDR2 is ANQGSEA. The CDR3 nucleotides read TGCAGCGTTGCGAGGGACAGGGGGCTGTACAATGAGCAGTTCTTC. Its translation: CSVARDRGLYNEQFF.

V and J are TRBV18 and TRBJ1-2; 8 positions agree with TRBD1. Germline CDR1 KGHSH, CDR2 LQKENI. The CDR3 has 17 residues. Trimming cost V 6 bases and J 5 bases; bases outside gene matches: 17. CDR3 loop: CASSPVTGQGAHYGYTF. The CDR3 DNA reads as TGTGCCAGCTCTCCCGTGACTGGGCAGGGGGCGCATTATGGCTACACCTTC.

The chain carries TRBV6-5 and TRBJ2-1; D is unresolved. The V and J ends lost 2 bases and 2 bases respectively, with 13 bases between them. The CDR3 covers 16 residues. The V gene's germline CDR1 is MNHEY and CDR2 SVGAGI. The CDR3 coding sequence is TGTGCCAGCAGTTACCGTAGTTGGGCCCCCTACAATGAGCAGTTCTTC. Its protein product is CASSYRSWAPYNEQFF.

The genes are TRBV28 and TRBJ2-7; 10 bases align to TRBD1. This CDR3 is built from 15 residues. V was pared by 5 bases and J by 6 bases, with 10 bases of the junction left unmatched. The germline V gene encodes CDR1 MDHEN and CDR2 SYDVKM. CDR3 in DNA: TGTGCCAGCAGTGGGGGGGGACAGGGGTCTTCCGAGCAGTACTTC. Translating it yields CASSGGGQGSSEQYF.

This clone appeared a single time. The V and J genes are TRBV10-1 and TRBJ2-7; 11 nucleotides align to TRBD2. Germline V gene lookup returns CDR1 WNHNN and CDR2 SYGVQD (reference sequence). The CDR3 spans 15 residues. V lost 3 bases to trimming and J lost 1 base; unmatched junction nucleotides: 2. This CDR3 is CASSDPSGGSYEQYF. The CDR3 coding sequence is TGCGCCAGCAGTGACCCTAGCGGGGGGTCCTACGAGCAGTACTTC.

The V gene is TRBV9, the J gene TRBJ2-3, with unresolved D. The CDR3 covers 15 residues. Germline assignment: CDR1 SGDLS and CDR2 YYNGEE. The germline V and J ends were trimmed by 0 bases and 4 bases, with 12 bases remaining between them. The CDR3 DNA follows: TGTGCCAGCAGCGTAGACGGTAGTCATTCAGATACGCAGTATTTT. It specifies CASSVDGSHSDTQYF.